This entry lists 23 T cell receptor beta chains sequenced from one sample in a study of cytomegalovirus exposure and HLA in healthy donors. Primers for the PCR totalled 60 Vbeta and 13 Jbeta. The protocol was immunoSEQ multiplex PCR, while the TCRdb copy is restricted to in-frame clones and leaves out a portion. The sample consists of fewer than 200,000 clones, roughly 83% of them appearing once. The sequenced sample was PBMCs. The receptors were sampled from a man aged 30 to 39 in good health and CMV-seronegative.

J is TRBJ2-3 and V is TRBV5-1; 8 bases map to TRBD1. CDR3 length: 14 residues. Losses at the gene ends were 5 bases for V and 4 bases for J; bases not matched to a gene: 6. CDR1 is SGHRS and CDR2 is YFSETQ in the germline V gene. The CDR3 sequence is CASSRTGSADTQYF. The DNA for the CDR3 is TGCGCCAGCAGTCGGACAGGGTCAGCAGATACGCAGTATTTT.

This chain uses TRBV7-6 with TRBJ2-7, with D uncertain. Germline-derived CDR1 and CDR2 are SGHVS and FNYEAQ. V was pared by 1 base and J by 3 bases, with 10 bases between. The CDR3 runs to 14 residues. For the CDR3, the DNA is TGTGCCAGCAGCTTAGAGTTGGCAGGCTACGAGCAGTACTTC. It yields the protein CASSLELAGYEQYF.

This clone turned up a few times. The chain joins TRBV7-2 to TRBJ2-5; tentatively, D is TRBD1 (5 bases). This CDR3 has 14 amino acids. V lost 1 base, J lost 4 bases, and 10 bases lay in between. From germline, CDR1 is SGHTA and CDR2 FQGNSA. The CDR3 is CASSLVGVRETQYF. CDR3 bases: TGTGCCAGCAGCTTAGTAGGGGTGAGAGAGACCCAGTACTTC.

The CDR3 region has the DNA TGTGCCAGTAGTACCGACAGCTCTGGGGCCAACGTCCTGACTTTC. Translation: CASSTDSSGANVLTF. This chain connects TRBV19 to TRBJ2-6; D might be TRBD1 (5 bases). V lost 4 bases, J lost 0 bases, and 7 bases lay in between. The CDR3 length is 15 residues. In germline, CDR1 is LNHDA, CDR2 SQIVND (reference sequence).

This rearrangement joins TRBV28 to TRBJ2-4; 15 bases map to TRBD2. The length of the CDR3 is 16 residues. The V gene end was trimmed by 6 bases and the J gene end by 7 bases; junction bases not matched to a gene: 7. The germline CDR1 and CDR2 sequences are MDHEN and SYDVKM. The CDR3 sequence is CASRGTSGGSYNIQYF. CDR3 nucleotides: TGTGCCAGCAGGGGGACTAGCGGGGGGTCCTACAACATTCAGTACTTC. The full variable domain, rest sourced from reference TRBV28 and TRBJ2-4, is DVKVTQSSRYLVKRTGEKVFLECVQDMDHENMFWYRQDPGLGLRLIYFSYDVKMKEKGDIPEGYSVSREKKERFSLILESASTNQTSMYLCASRGTSGGSYNIQYFGAGTRLSVL.

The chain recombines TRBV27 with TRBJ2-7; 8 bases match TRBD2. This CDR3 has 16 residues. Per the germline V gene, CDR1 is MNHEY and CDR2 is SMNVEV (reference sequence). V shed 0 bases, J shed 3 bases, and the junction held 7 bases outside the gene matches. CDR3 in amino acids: CASSLSGGGEIYEQYF. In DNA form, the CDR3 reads TGTGCCAGCAGTTTATCCGGGGGGGGCGAGATCTACGAGCAGTACTTC.

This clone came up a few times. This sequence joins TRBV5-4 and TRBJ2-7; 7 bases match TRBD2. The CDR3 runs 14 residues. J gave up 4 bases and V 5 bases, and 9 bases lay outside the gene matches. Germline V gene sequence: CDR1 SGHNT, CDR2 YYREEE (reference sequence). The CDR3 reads CASSIQRGGYEQYF. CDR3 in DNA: TGTGCCAGCAGTATCCAGCGGGGAGGTTACGAGCAGTACTTC.

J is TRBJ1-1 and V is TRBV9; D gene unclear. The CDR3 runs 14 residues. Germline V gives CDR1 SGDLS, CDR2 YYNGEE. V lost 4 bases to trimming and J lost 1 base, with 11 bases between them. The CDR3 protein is CASSPPRGNTEAFF. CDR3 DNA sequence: TGTGCCAGCAGCCCCCCACGGGGGAACACTGAAGCTTTCTTT.

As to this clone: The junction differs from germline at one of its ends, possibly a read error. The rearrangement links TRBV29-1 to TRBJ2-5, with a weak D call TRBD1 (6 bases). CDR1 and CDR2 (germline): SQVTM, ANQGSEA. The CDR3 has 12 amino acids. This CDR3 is CSVEATGLIQYF. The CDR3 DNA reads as TGCAGCGTGGAAGCTACAGGGTTGATTCAGTACTTC.

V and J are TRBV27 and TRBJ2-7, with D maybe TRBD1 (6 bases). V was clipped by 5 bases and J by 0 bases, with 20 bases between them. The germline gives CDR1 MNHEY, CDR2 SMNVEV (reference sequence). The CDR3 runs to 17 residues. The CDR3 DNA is TGTGCCAGCAGTATAGGGTGGCAGGGGCCCCTCTCCTACGAGCAGTACTTC. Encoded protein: CASSIGWQGPLSYEQYF.

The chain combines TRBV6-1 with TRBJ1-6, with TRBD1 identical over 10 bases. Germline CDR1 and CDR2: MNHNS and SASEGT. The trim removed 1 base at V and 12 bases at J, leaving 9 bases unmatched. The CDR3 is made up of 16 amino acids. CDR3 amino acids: CASSEGLPGQGRPLHF. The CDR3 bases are TGTGCCAGCAGTGAAGGCCTGCCGGGACAGGGGAGACCCCTCCACTTT.

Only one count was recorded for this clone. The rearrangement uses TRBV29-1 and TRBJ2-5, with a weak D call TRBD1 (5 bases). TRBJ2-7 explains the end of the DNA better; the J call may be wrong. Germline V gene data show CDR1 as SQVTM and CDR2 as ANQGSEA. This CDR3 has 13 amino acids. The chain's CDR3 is CSVDSPDTYEQYF. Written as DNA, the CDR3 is TGCAGCGTTGATTCGCCGGACACCTACGAGCAGTACTTC.

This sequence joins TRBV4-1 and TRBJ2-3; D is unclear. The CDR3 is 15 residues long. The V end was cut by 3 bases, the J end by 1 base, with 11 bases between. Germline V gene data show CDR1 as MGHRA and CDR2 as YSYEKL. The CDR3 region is CASSHSQEGTDTQYF. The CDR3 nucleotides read TGCGCCAGCAGCCACTCTCAAGAGGGCACAGATACGCAGTATTTT.

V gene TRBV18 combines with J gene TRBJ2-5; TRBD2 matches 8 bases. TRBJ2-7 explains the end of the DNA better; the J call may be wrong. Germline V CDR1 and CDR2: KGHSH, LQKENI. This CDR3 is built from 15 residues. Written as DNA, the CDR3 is TGTGCCAGCTCACCACTGAGCGGGGGATCCTACGAGCAGTACTTC. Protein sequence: CASSPLSGGSYEQYF.

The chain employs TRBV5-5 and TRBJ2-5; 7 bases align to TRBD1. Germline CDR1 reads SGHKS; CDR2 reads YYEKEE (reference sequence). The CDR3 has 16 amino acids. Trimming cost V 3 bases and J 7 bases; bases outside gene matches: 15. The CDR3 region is CASSWGQLPLVGTQYF. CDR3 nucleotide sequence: TGTGCCAGCAGCTGGGGACAGCTGCCATTAGTGGGGACCCAGTACTTC. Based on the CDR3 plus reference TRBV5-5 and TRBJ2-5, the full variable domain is DAGVTQSPTHLIKTRGQQVTLRCSPISGHKSVSWYQQVLGQGPQFIFQYYEKEERGRGNFPDRFSARQFPNYSSELNVNALLLGDSALYLCASSWGQLPLVGTQYFGPGTRLLVL.

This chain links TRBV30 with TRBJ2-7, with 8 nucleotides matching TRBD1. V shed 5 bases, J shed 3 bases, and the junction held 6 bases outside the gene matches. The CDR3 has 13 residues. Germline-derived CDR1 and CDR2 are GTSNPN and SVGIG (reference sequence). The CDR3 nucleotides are TGTGCCTGGCAGACAGGGGACAACTACGAGCAGTACTTC. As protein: CAWQTGDNYEQYF.

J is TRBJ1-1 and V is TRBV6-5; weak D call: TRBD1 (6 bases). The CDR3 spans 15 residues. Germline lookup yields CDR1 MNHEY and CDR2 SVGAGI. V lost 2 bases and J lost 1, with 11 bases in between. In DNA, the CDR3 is TGTGCCAGCAGTTACGGGGCAGGGGAGAACACTGAAGCTTTCTTT. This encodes CASSYGAGENTEAFF.

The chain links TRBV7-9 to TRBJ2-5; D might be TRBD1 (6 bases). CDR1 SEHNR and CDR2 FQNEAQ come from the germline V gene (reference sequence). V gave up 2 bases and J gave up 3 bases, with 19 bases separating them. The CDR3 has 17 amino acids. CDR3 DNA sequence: TGTGCCAGCAGCTTAATGGGGGCGGCATCCTTCAAAGAGACCCAGTACTTC. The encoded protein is CASSLMGAASFKETQYF.

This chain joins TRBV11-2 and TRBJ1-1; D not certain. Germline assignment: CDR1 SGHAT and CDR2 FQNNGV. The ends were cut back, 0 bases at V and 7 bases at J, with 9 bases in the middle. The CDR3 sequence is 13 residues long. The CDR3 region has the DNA TGTGCCAGCAGCTTAGATCGGAGGGTTGAAGCTTTCTTT. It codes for CASSLDRRVEAFF.

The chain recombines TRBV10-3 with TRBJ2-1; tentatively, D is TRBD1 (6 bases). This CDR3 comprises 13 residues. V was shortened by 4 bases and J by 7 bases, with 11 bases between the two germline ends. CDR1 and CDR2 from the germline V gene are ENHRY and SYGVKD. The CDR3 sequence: CAISATGRNEQFF. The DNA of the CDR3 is TGTGCCATCAGTGCTACAGGGAGAAATGAGCAGTTCTTC.

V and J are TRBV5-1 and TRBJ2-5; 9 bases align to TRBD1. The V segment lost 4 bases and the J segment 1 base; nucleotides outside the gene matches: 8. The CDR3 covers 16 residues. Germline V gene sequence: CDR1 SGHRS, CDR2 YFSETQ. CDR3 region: CASSRTGGAVQETQYF. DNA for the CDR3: TGCGCCAGCAGCAGAACAGGGGGCGCAGTCCAAGAGACCCAGTACTTC. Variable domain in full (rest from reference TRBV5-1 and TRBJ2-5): KAGVTQTPRYLIKTRGQQVTLSCSPISGHRSVSWYQQTPGQGLQFLFEYFSETQRNKGNFPGRFSGRQFSNSRSEMNVSTLELGDSALYLCASSRTGGAVQETQYFGPGTRLLVL.

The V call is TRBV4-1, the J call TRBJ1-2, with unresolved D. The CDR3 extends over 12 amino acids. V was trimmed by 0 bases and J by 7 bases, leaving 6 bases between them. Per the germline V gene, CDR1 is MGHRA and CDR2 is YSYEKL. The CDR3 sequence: CASSQESGGYTF. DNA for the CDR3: TGCGCCAGCAGCCAAGAAAGCGGTGGCTACACCTTC.

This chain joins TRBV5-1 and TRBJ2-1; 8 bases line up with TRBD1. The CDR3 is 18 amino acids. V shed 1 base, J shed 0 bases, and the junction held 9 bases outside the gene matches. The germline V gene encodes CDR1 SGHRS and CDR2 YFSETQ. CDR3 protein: CASSLSGGGPLSYNEQFF. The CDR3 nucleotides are TGCGCCAGCAGCTTGTCAGGGGGCGGCCCGCTCTCCTACAATGAGCAGTTCTTC.